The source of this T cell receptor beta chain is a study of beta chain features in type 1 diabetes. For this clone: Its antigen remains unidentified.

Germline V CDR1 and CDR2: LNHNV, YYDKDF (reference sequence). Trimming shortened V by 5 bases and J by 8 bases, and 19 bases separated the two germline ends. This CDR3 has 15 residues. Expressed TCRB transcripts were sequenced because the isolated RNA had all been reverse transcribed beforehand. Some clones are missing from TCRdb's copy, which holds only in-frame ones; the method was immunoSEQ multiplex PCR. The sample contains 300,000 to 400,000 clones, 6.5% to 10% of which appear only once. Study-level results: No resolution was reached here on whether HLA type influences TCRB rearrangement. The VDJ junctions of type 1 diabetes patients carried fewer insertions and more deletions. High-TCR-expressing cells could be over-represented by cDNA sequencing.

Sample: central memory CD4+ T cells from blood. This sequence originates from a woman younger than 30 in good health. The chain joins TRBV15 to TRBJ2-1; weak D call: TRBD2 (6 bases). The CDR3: CATSPGGGRQYEQFF. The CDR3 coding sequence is TGTGCCACCAGCCCTGGTGGGGGGAGGCAGTATGAGCAGTTCTTC.